This T cell receptor beta chain appears in the sequencing data of a study of blood T cell repertoires in COVID-19. Study in general: T cells, B-cell-depleted T cells, or PBMCs provided the cDNA or gDNA that served as material.

CDR3 size: 16 residues. V dropped 1 base and J dropped 7 bases, with 17 bases sitting between them. Germline V gene lookup returns CDR1 MNHNS and CDR2 SASEGT. Sequencing used immunoSEQ multiplex PCR; TCRdb keeps in-frame clones, though not all of them. The table lists more than 80,000 clones, over 70% of them singletons, with 0.75% to 1% in the top ten. The origin of this receptor is a human donor with acute or convalescent COVID-19. The donor label of this sample is uncertain. Sequencing was done on a sample of peripheral blood. The J gene is TRBJ1-5, the V gene TRBV6-1; D possibly corresponds to TRBD1 (5 bases). In DNA, the CDR3 is TGTGCCAGCAGTGAAGTGGGGGGGTTGGTGGTCCAGCCCCAGCATTTT. Amino acids: CASSEVGGLVVQPQHF.